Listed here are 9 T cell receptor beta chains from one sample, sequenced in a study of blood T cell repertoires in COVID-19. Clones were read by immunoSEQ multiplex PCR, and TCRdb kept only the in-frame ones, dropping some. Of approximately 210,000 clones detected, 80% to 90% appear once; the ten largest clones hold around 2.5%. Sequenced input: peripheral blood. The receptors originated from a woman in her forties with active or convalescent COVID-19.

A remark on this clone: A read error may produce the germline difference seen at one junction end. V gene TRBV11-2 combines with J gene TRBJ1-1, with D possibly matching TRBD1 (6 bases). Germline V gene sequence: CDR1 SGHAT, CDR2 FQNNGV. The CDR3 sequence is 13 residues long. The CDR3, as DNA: TGTGCCAGCAGCTTAGATCGGGACGCAGGGGTCGGCTTT. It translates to CASSLDRDAGVGF.

In nucleotides, the CDR3 is TGTGCCAGCAGTTACGACAGGAACTCCTACGAGCAGTACTTC. This codes for CASSYDRNSYEQYF. This chain uses TRBV6-2 or TRBV6-3 with TRBJ2-7, with D perhaps TRBD1 (6 bases). In germline, CDR1 is MNHEY, CDR2 SVGEGT. The CDR3 contains 14 residues. The V and J ends lost 2 bases and 0 bases respectively, with 8 bases between them.

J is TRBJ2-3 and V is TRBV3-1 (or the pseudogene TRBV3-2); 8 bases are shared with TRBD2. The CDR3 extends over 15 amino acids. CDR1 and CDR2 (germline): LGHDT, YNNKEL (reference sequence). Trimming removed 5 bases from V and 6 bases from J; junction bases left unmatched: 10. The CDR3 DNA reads TGTGCCAGCAGCACACGCGGGAGGAAGAGGGATACGCAGTATTTT. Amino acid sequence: CASSTRGRKRDTQYF.

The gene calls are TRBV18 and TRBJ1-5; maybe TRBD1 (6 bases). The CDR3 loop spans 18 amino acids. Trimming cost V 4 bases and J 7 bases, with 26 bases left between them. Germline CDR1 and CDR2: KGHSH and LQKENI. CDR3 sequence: CASSRGVSGGAFNQPQHF. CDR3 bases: TGTGCCAGCTCACGGGGAGTTTCTGGGGGCGCTTTTAACCAGCCCCAGCATTTT. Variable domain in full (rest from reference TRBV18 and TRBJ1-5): NAGVMQNPRHLVRRRGQEARLRCSPMKGHSHVYWYRQLPEEGLKFMVYLQKENIIDESGMPKERFSAEFPKEGPSILRIQQVVRGDSAAYFCASSRGVSGGAFNQPQHFGDGTRLSIL.

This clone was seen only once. The CDR3, as DNA: TGTGCCAGCAGAACCCCCGGGACAGGGGATGATGGCTACACCTTC. Its protein product is CASRTPGTGDDGYTF. The rearrangement uses TRBV27 and TRBJ1-2; 10 bases agree with TRBD1. CDR3 length: 15 residues. Looked up from germline, CDR1 is MNHEY and CDR2 is SMNVEV (reference sequence). The trim removed 6 bases at V and 6 bases at J, leaving 10 bases unmatched.

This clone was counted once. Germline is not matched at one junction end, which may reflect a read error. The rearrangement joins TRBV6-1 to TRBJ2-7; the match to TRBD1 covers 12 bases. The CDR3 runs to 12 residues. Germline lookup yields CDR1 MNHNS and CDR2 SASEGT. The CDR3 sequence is CASSDLGGQGAF. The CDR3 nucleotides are TGTGCCAGCAGTGATTTAGGGGGACAGGGGGCCTTC.

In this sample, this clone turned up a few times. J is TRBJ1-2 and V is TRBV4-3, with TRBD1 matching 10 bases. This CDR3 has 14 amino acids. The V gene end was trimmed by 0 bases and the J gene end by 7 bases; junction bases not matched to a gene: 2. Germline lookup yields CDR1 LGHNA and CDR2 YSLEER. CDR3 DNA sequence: TGCGCCAGCAGCCAAGATGGGACAGGGGTTGGCTACACCTTC. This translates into CASSQDGTGVGYTF.

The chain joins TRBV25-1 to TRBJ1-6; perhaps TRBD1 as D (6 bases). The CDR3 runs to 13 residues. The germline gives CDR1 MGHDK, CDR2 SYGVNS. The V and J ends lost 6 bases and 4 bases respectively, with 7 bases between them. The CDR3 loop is CASRQGYNSPLHF. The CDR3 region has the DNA TGTGCCAGCAGGCAGGGGTATAATTCACCCCTCCACTTT.

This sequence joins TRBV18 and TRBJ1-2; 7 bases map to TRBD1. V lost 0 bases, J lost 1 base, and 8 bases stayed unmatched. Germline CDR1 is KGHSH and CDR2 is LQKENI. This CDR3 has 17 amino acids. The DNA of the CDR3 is TGTGCCAGCTCACCACCGACAGGGCGCGATGTTAACTATGGCTACACCTTC. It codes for CASSPPTGRDVNYGYTF.